The rows below give T cell receptor beta chains drawn from one sample of a study of CD8+ T cells in alopecia areata. Measured with immunoSEQ multiplex PCR; TCRdb has only the in-frame clones, and not every one. This sample has about 64,000 clones, with approximately 44% found just once. The sample in question was CD8+ T cells sorted from blood, obtained at approximately week 36, from a patient treated with tofacitinib. Receptor source: a human donor with alopecia areata. Both conserved end residues are part of each CDR3. The D gene is left open where the match is weak. Expanded clones are given a class, and other clones once, few, many or no size at all.

v_gene: TRBV29-1
abundance: few
d_gene: TRBD2
j_gene: TRBJ2-1
CDR3aa: CSVEIAGAGDNEQFF
CDR3nt: TGCAGCGTTGAAATAGCGGGAGCAGGGGACAATGAGCAGTTCTTC

v_gene: TRBV29-1
abundance: -
d_gene: -
j_gene: TRBJ2-5
CDR3aa: CSVNRGLQETQYF
CDR3nt: TGCAGCGTTAACAGGGGACTACAAGAGACCCAGTACTTC

v_gene: TRBV5-6
abundance: -
d_gene: -
j_gene: TRBJ1-5
CDR3aa: CASSFGGGQPQHF
CDR3nt: TGTGCCAGCAGCTTCGGTGGGGGGCAGCCCCAGCATTTT

v_gene: TRBV27
abundance: -
d_gene: -
j_gene: TRBJ2-4
CDR3aa: CASSPSALAKNIQYF
CDR3nt: TGTGCCAGCAGTCCTAGCGCCCTAGCCAAAAACATTCAGTACTTC

v_gene: TRBV6-5
abundance: medium-sized
d_gene: -
j_gene: TRBJ2-1
CDR3aa: CASREGVNEQFF
CDR3nt: TGTGCCAGCAGAGAGGGAGTCAATGAGCAGTTCTTC

v_gene: TRBV7-9
abundance: medium-sized
d_gene: -
j_gene: TRBJ2-2
CDR3aa: CASGAGTNTGELFF
CDR3nt: TGTGCCAGCGGAGCCGGGACGAACACCGGGGAGCTGTTTTTT

v_gene: TRBV19
abundance: -
d_gene: TRBD2
j_gene: TRBJ2-7
CDR3aa: CASSAGTSAEQYF
CDR3nt: TGTGCCAGTTCGGCAGGGACTAGTGCCGAGCAGTACTTC

v_gene: TRBV28
abundance: few
d_gene: -
j_gene: TRBJ2-5
CDR3aa: CASRVPVEETQYF
CDR3nt: TGTGCCAGCAGGGTCCCGGTGGAAGAGACCCAGTACTTC

v_gene: TRBV29-1
abundance: -
d_gene: -
j_gene: TRBJ1-1
CDR3aa: CSGGLDTEAFF
CDR3nt: TGCAGCGGGGGGCTAGACACTGAAGCTTTCTTT

v_gene: TRBV29-1
abundance: -
d_gene: TRBD2
j_gene: TRBJ2-5
CDR3aa: CSVRPRTSGDQETQYF
CDR3nt: TGCAGCGTCCGCCCCCGGACTAGCGGCGACCAAGAGACCCAGTACTTC

v_gene: TRBV29-1
abundance: few
d_gene: -
j_gene: TRBJ2-1
CDR3aa: CSVVPPAAGYNEQFF
CDR3nt: TGCAGCGTTGTTCCCCCGGCCGCGGGATACAATGAGCAGTTCTTC

v_gene: TRBV7-9
abundance: few
d_gene: TRBD1
j_gene: TRBJ1-1
CDR3aa: CASRGQGDTEAFF
CDR3nt: TGTGCCAGCAGGGGACAGGGTGACACTGAAGCTTTCTTT

v_gene: TRBV7-2
abundance: -
d_gene: -
j_gene: TRBJ2-3
CDR3aa: CASSLEEVVWGAAGDTQYF
CDR3nt: TGTGCCAGCAGCTTAGAGGAGGTGGTTTGGGGGGCAGCAGGCGATACGCAGTATTTT

v_gene: TRBV7-9
abundance: -
d_gene: TRBD2
j_gene: TRBJ2-5
CDR3aa: CASSSGGDLTQYF
CDR3nt: TGTGCCAGCAGCTCGGGAGGGGATTTGACCCAGTACTTC

v_gene: TRBV10-3
abundance: medium-sized
d_gene: TRBD2
j_gene: TRBJ2-1
CDR3aa: CAISEAGLAGGNEQFF
CDR3nt: TGTGCCATCAGTGAGGCAGGACTAGCGGGAGGGAATGAGCAGTTCTTC

v_gene: TRBV9
abundance: -
d_gene: -
j_gene: TRBJ2-3
CDR3aa: CASSTSGSGTDTQYF
CDR3nt: TGTGCCAGCAGCACAAGCGGATCAGGCACAGATACGCAGTATTTT

v_gene: TRBV11-2
abundance: -
d_gene: -
j_gene: TRBJ2-7
CDR3aa: CASSQLGAEQYF
CDR3nt: TGTGCCAGCAGCCAACTCGGCGCCGAGCAGTACTTC

v_gene: TRBV5-6
abundance: few
d_gene: -
j_gene: TRBJ2-7
CDR3aa: CASSGGRETYEQYF
CDR3nt: TGTGCCAGCAGTGGGGGCAGGGAGACCTACGAGCAGTACTTC

v_gene: TRBV30
abundance: -
d_gene: -
j_gene: TRBJ2-7
CDR3aa: CAWMGEDGEKSYEQYF
CDR3nt: TGTGCCTGGATGGGGGAGGACGGAGAAAAATCCTACGAGCAGTACTTC

v_gene: TRBV29-1
abundance: few
d_gene: -
j_gene: TRBJ2-3
CDR3aa: CSVETEGPDTQYF
CDR3nt: TGCAGCGTTGAAACGGAGGGACCAGATACGCAGTATTTT

v_gene: TRBV7-2
abundance: -
d_gene: -
j_gene: TRBJ2-5
CDR3aa: CASSSTGTQETQYF
CDR3nt: TGTGCCAGCAGCTCGACTGGAACTCAAGAGACCCAGTACTTC

v_gene: TRBV30
abundance: few
d_gene: -
j_gene: TRBJ2-2
CDR3aa: CAWSAHTGELFF
CDR3nt: TGTGCCTGGAGTGCTCACACCGGGGAGCTGTTTTTT

v_gene: TRBV4-1
abundance: few
d_gene: -
j_gene: TRBJ2-1
CDR3aa: CASSHRVGGEWNEQFF
CDR3nt: TGCGCCAGCAGCCACCGTGTTGGCGGGGAATGGAATGAGCAGTTCTTC

v_gene: TRBV7-2
abundance: once
d_gene: -
j_gene: TRBJ2-3
CDR3aa: CASSLAGGSTDTQYF
CDR3nt: TGTGCCAGCAGCTTAGCGGGCGGAAGCACAGATACGCAGTATTTT

v_gene: TRBV27
abundance: -
d_gene: -
j_gene: TRBJ1-1
CDR3aa: CASSSGAFDTEAFF
CDR3nt: TGTGCCAGCAGTTCAGGGGCTTTCGACACTGAAGCTTTCTTT

v_gene: TRBV6-6
abundance: few
d_gene: TRBD1
j_gene: TRBJ2-7
CDR3aa: CASTSTGAEQYF
CDR3nt: TGTGCCAGCACCTCTACAGGGGCCGAGCAGTACTTC

v_gene: TRBV5-4
abundance: -
d_gene: -
j_gene: TRBJ1-1
CDR3aa: CASSLRVGGEAFF
CDR3nt: TGTGCCAGCAGCTTGAGAGTTGGGGGTGAAGCTTTCTTT

v_gene: TRBV18
abundance: few
d_gene: -
j_gene: TRBJ2-2
CDR3aa: CASSPLPANTGELFF
CDR3nt: TGTGCCAGCTCACCCCTCCCGGCGAACACCGGGGAGCTGTTTTTT

v_gene: TRBV4-2
abundance: -
d_gene: -
j_gene: TRBJ2-3
CDR3aa: CASSQEETTSTDTQYF
CDR3nt: TGTGCCAGCAGCCAAGAGGAAACTACCTCCACAGATACGCAGTATTTT

v_gene: TRBV6-5
abundance: -
d_gene: TRBD1
j_gene: TRBJ2-1
CDR3aa: CASSRDRGWNEQFF
CDR3nt: TGTGCCAGCAGCCGGGACAGGGGCTGGAATGAGCAGTTCTTC

v_gene: TRBV7-8
abundance: once
d_gene: TRBD1
j_gene: TRBJ1-1
CDR3aa: CASSREGQGDTEAFF
CDR3nt: TGTGCCAGCAGCCGAGAAGGACAGGGAGACACTGAAGCTTTCTTT

v_gene: TRBV4-1
abundance: -
d_gene: -
j_gene: TRBJ2-2
CDR3aa: CASSQGAGGELFF
CDR3nt: TGCGCCAGCAGCCAGGGGGCGGGCGGGGAGCTGTTTTTT

v_gene: TRBV27
abundance: -
d_gene: TRBD2
j_gene: TRBJ2-1
CDR3aa: CASSLMGLANNEQFF
CDR3nt: TGTGCCAGCAGTTTAATGGGACTAGCAAACAATGAGCAGTTCTTC

v_gene: TRBV4-2
abundance: few
d_gene: -
j_gene: TRBJ2-5
CDR3aa: CASSQEGVTQETQYF
CDR3nt: TGTGCCAGCAGCCAAGAGGGTGTCACTCAAGAGACCCAGTACTTC

v_gene: TRBV29-1
abundance: -
d_gene: TRBD2
j_gene: TRBJ2-1
CDR3aa: CSVEDLDGLAGVYNEQFF
CDR3nt: TGCAGCGTTGAAGATCTGGATGGACTAGCGGGAGTTTACAATGAGCAGTTCTTC

v_gene: TRBV6-6
abundance: -
d_gene: TRBD1
j_gene: TRBJ1-5
CDR3aa: CASRNRGGNQPQHF
CDR3nt: TGTGCCAGCAGAAACAGGGGGGGCAATCAGCCCCAGCATTTT

v_gene: TRBV7-8
abundance: -
d_gene: -
j_gene: TRBJ1-5
CDR3aa: CASSPPGGGNQPQHF
CDR3nt: TGTGCCAGCAGCCCCCCGGGGGGAGGAAATCAGCCCCAGCATTTT

v_gene: TRBV7-3
abundance: -
d_gene: TRBD2
j_gene: TRBJ2-1
CDR3aa: CASSLVPSGDNEQFF
CDR3nt: TGTGCCAGCAGCTTAGTCCCTAGCGGCGACAATGAGCAGTTCTTC

v_gene: TRBV7-9
abundance: -
d_gene: TRBD2
j_gene: TRBJ2-2
CDR3aa: CASSLALAGPSRTGELFF
CDR3nt: TGTGCCAGCAGCTTAGCGTTAGCGGGACCCTCGAGGACCGGGGAGCTGTTTTTT

v_gene: TRBV4-3
abundance: -
d_gene: -
j_gene: TRBJ2-5
CDR3aa: CASSQDTGEETQYF
CDR3nt: TGCGCCAGCAGCCAAGATACCGGGGAAGAGACCCAGTACTTC

v_gene: TRBV29-1
abundance: few
d_gene: -
j_gene: TRBJ2-5
CDR3aa: CSVDFSPRRETQYF
CDR3nt: TGCAGCGTTGACTTTTCGCCGCGGAGGGAGACCCAGTACTTC

v_gene: TRBV29-1
abundance: -
d_gene: -
j_gene: TRBJ2-7
CDR3aa: CSVAPDSIYEQYF
CDR3nt: TGCAGCGTTGCCCCGGACAGTATCTACGAGCAGTACTTC

v_gene: TRBV7-9
abundance: -
d_gene: -
j_gene: TRBJ1-1
CDR3aa: CASSTTLPGLSTEAFF
CDR3nt: TGTGCCAGCAGCACGACCCTACCGGGACTTAGCACTGAAGCTTTCTTT

v_gene: TRBV27
abundance: -
d_gene: -
j_gene: TRBJ1-5
CDR3aa: CASSSGTSVPINQPQHF
CDR3nt: TGTGCCAGCAGTTCCGGGACGTCAGTTCCCATCAATCAGCCCCAGCATTTT

v_gene: TRBV9
abundance: -
d_gene: -
j_gene: TRBJ2-7
CDR3aa: CASSVGESYEQYF
CDR3nt: TGTGCCAGCAGCGTAGGGGAATCCTACGAGCAGTACTTC

v_gene: TRBV10-3
abundance: -
d_gene: TRBD2
j_gene: TRBJ2-5
CDR3aa: CAISESAGAAETQYF
CDR3nt: TGTGCCATCAGTGAGTCGGCGGGAGCGGCAGAGACCCAGTACTTC

v_gene: TRBV9
abundance: -
d_gene: -
j_gene: TRBJ2-2
CDR3aa: CASSEGGGTGELFF
CDR3nt: TGTGCCAGCAGCGAAGGGGGAGGCACCGGGGAGCTGTTTTTT

v_gene: TRBV25-1
abundance: -
d_gene: -
j_gene: TRBJ1-1
CDR3aa: CASRNWPSEAFF
CDR3nt: TGTGCCAGCCGCAACTGGCCCTCTGAAGCTTTCTTT

v_gene: TRBV9
abundance: -
d_gene: -
j_gene: TRBJ2-1
CDR3aa: CASSVDRREHYNEQFF
CDR3nt: TGTGCCAGCAGCGTAGATCGTCGGGAACACTACAATGAGCAGTTCTTC

v_gene: TRBV6-5
abundance: -
d_gene: -
j_gene: TRBJ1-1
CDR3aa: CASSTLGGAYTEAFF
CDR3nt: TGTGCCAGCAGCACCCTCGGGGGGGCCTACACTGAAGCTTTCTTT

v_gene: TRBV30
abundance: once
d_gene: TRBD1
j_gene: TRBJ2-7
CDR3aa: CAWGTGDSSYEQYF
CDR3nt: TGTGCCTGGGGAACAGGGGATAGCTCCTACGAGCAGTACTTC

v_gene: TRBV11-2
abundance: many
d_gene: -
j_gene: TRBJ2-7
CDR3aa: CASSLVIVEQYF
CDR3nt: TGTGCCAGCAGCTTAGTTATAGTCGAGCAGTACTTC

v_gene: TRBV7-3
abundance: -
d_gene: -
j_gene: TRBJ2-1
CDR3aa: CASSLKRPPSNEQFF
CDR3nt: TGTGCCAGCAGCTTAAAGCGCCCCCCATCCAATGAGCAGTTCTTC

v_gene: TRBV28
abundance: -
d_gene: TRBD2
j_gene: TRBJ2-1
CDR3aa: CASSFARGSRSYNEQFF
CDR3nt: TGTGCCAGCAGCTTCGCACGCGGGAGTCGTTCCTACAATGAGCAGTTCTTC

v_gene: TRBV9
abundance: -
d_gene: -
j_gene: TRBJ2-3
CDR3aa: CASSAIGQGSDTQYF
CDR3nt: TGTGCCAGCAGCGCAATAGGTCAGGGATCGGATACGCAGTATTTT

v_gene: TRBV7-9
abundance: few
d_gene: -
j_gene: TRBJ2-5
CDR3aa: CASRNRDPAQYF
CDR3nt: TGTGCCAGCAGAAACAGGGACCCCGCCCAGTACTTC

v_gene: TRBV27
abundance: -
d_gene: -
j_gene: TRBJ2-5
CDR3aa: CASSPRGTEETQYF
CDR3nt: TGTGCCAGCAGTCCACGTGGGACGGAAGAGACCCAGTACTTC